What follows are 2 T cell receptor beta chains derived from one specimen sequenced in a study of cytomegalovirus exposure and HLA in healthy donors. PCR amplification relied on 60 Vbeta primers (plus 13 Jbeta primers). Some clones are missing from TCRdb's copy, which holds only in-frame ones; the method was immunoSEQ multiplex PCR. This sample's table reports about 53,000 clones. Sample: PBMCs. The receptors derive from a man in his late teens or twenties in good health and CMV-seropositive.

As regards this clone: The junction does not match germline at one end; this may be a read error. CDR3 amino acids: CSVEESGQSLGGANILTF. CDR3 nucleotides: TGCAGCGTTGAAGAATCGGGACAGTCCCTTGGAGGGGCCAACATCCTGACTTTC. The rearrangement joins TRBV29-1 to TRBJ2-6; TRBD1 is a possible D gene (7 bases). The CDR3 sequence is 18 residues long. CDR1 and CDR2 (germline): SQVTM, ANQGSEA.

V is TRBV7-9 and J is TRBJ2-7, with 7 bases fitting TRBD1. V trimming: 5 bases; J trimming: 3 bases; junction bases outside the gene matches: 10. Germline lookup yields CDR1 SEHNR and CDR2 FQNEAQ (reference sequence). This CDR3 is built from 15 residues. As DNA, the CDR3 is TGTGCCAGCAGCCCACGCTCGGGACAGAACTACGAGCAGTACTTC. Its protein is CASSPRSGQNYEQYF.